The 23 T cell receptor beta chains presented below share a single source sample, sequenced in a study of blood T cell repertoires in COVID-19. Sequencing used immunoSEQ multiplex PCR; TCRdb keeps in-frame clones, though not all of them. The top ten hold about 3.5% of the sample, which has 200,000 to 250,000 clones, over 80% seen once. The sequenced material came from PBMCs or T cells enriched from blood (not recorded which). These receptors all come from a woman aged 25 to 39 who had been exposed to COVID-19.

This clone was seen once. This rearrangement joins TRBV3-1 (or the pseudogene TRBV3-2) to TRBJ2-7; maybe TRBD1 (5 bases). V was pared by 1 base and J by 4 bases, with 5 bases between. This CDR3 spans 12 amino acids. Germline CDR1 reads LGHDT; CDR2 reads YNNKEL (reference sequence). CDR3 DNA: TGTGCCAGCAGCCAAGCAGGGTACGAGCAGTACTTC. It specifies CASSQAGYEQYF.

The chain couples TRBV29-1 to TRBJ1-1; TRBD1 is a possible D gene (6 bases). This CDR3 has 14 amino acids. The V gene's germline CDR1 is SQVTM and CDR2 ANQGSEA. V was pared by 4 bases and J by 5 bases, with 17 bases between. The CDR3 reads CSVAGRGMRTEAFF. DNA of the CDR3: TGCAGCGTTGCGGGCAGGGGTATGAGAACTGAAGCTTTCTTT.

This chain links TRBV5-1 with TRBJ2-6; 7 nucleotides align to TRBD1. CDR1 SGHRS and CDR2 YFSETQ come from the germline V gene. This CDR3 has 17 residues. The V and J ends lost 4 bases and 2 bases, in that order; junction bases with no gene match: 9. The CDR3: CASSIRNTGAGANVLTF. The CDR3 nucleotides read TGCGCCAGCAGCATTCGAAATACAGGGGCTGGGGCCAACGTCCTGACTTTC.

This chain connects TRBV13 to TRBJ1-3, with TRBD1 matching 7 bases. Trimming took 3 bases from V and 1 from J; bases not matched to a gene: 3. The CDR3 spans 15 residues. Germline CDR1 reads PRHDT; CDR2 reads FYEKMQ (reference sequence). As DNA, the CDR3 is TGTGCCAGCAGCTTGAGGGGGCATTCTGGAAACACCATATATTTT. It is translated as CASSLRGHSGNTIYF.

The chain recombines TRBV12-5 with TRBJ1-5, with D maybe TRBD1 (6 bases). The CDR3 contains 14 residues. The V and J ends lost 6 bases and 4 bases respectively, with 13 bases between them. The germline V gene encodes CDR1 LGHNT and CDR2 FRNRAP. The CDR3 sequence is CASGQGLGNQPQHF. The CDR3, as DNA: TGTGCTAGTGGGCAGGGGTTGGGGAATCAGCCCCAGCATTTT.

The J gene is TRBJ2-7, the V gene TRBV6-5; D unresolved. Germline loops: CDR1 MNHEY, CDR2 SVGAGI. The germline V and J ends were trimmed by 6 bases and 5 bases, with 14 bases remaining between them. The CDR3 totals 13 residues. The CDR3 here is CASRRLGLHEQYF. The CDR3 bases are TGTGCCAGCAGAAGACTTGGCCTCCACGAGCAGTACTTC.

This clone was detected a few times. The V gene is TRBV19, the J gene TRBJ1-2, with TRBD1 matching over 10 bases. Germline V gene data show CDR1 as LNHDA and CDR2 as SQIVND (reference sequence). The CDR3 has 17 amino acids. The V and J ends lost 5 bases and 4 bases, in that order; junction bases with no gene match: 13. CDR3 sequence: CASSPHPRQGAAYGYTF. DNA of the CDR3: TGTGCCAGTAGTCCCCACCCCCGACAGGGGGCGGCCTATGGCTACACCTTC.

V usage is TRBV15 and J usage is TRBJ1-1; D gene uncertain. The CDR3 length is 15 residues. Germline CDR1 is LNHNV and CDR2 is YYDKDF (reference sequence). With 1 base removed from V and 1 base from J, the gap between germline ends came to 10 bases. CDR3 bases: TGTGCCACCAGCAGAGGAGGGCAGACGAACACTGAAGCTTTCTTT. This codes for CATSRGGQTNTEAFF. Complete variable domain (other parts from reference TRBV15 and TRBJ1-1): DAMVIQNPRYQVTQFGKPVTLSCSQTLNHNVMYWYQQKSSQAPKLLFHYYDKDFNNEADTPDNFQSRRPNTSFCFLDIRSPGLGDTAMYLCATSRGGQTNTEAFFGQGTRLTVV.

V gene TRBV9 combines with J gene TRBJ1-2, with D perhaps matching TRBD1 (6 bases). This CDR3 contains 14 residues. Per the germline V gene, CDR1 is SGDLS and CDR2 is YYNGEE. V gave up 0 bases and J gave up 0 bases, with 6 bases separating them. CDR3 loop: CASSVGDTNYGYTF. CDR3 nucleotide sequence: TGTGCCAGCAGCGTAGGGGACACTAACTATGGCTACACCTTC.

The chain joins TRBV18 to TRBJ2-2; D is perhaps TRBD1 (6 bases). CDR3 length: 16 amino acids. The ends were cut back, 6 bases at V and 7 bases at J, with 21 bases in the middle. Germline assignment: CDR1 KGHSH and CDR2 LQKENI. CDR3 DNA: TGTGCCAGCTCCCCTAATCGACAACAGGGATTCGGGGAGCTGTTTTTT. This codes for CASSPNRQQGFGELFF.

The V call is TRBV19, the J call TRBJ1-1; D ambiguous. Per the germline V gene, CDR1 is LNHDA and CDR2 is SQIVND (reference sequence). V shed 5 bases and J shed 0 bases, with 28 bases lying between them. This CDR3 is built from 20 residues. This chain's CDR3 is CASSSGMTVGQYHLNTEAFF. The DNA for the CDR3 is TGTGCCAGTAGTTCCGGGATGACCGTCGGGCAGTATCACCTGAACACTGAAGCTTTCTTT. Variable domain in full (rest from reference TRBV19 and TRBJ1-1): DGGITQSPKYLFRKEGQNVTLSCEQNLNHDAMYWYRQDPGQGLRLIYYSQIVNDFQKGDIAEGYSVSREKKESFPLTVTSAQKNPTAFYLCASSSGMTVGQYHLNTEAFFGQGTRLTVV.

V gene TRBV6-5 combines with J gene TRBJ1-2; D uncertain. Looked up from germline, CDR1 is MNHEY and CDR2 is SVGAGI. V lost 5 bases and J 7 bases, leaving 14 bases between the germline ends. This CDR3 comprises 13 residues. The CDR3 protein is CASSLRRDLGYTF. The DNA of the CDR3 is TGTGCCAGCAGTCTAAGACGGGATCTTGGCTACACCTTC.

There are a few counts of this clone. This rearrangement joins TRBV10-3 to TRBJ2-1; 7 bases are shared with TRBD1. Trimming cost V 4 bases and J 12 bases; bases outside gene matches: 18. The CDR3 is made up of 16 amino acids. CDR1 and CDR2 (germline): ENHRY, SYGVKD. The CDR3 spells CAISATGTYVLGWQFF. The CDR3 DNA reads as TGTGCCATCAGTGCGACAGGGACCTACGTCCTCGGTTGGCAGTTCTTC.

V gene TRBV6-2 or TRBV6-3 combines with J gene TRBJ2-3, with TRBD2 identical over 9 bases. Germline values: CDR1 MNHEY, CDR2 SVGEGT. The CDR3 is made up of 15 amino acids. V was clipped by 5 bases and J by 6 bases; unmatched bases: 9. The CDR3 loop reads CASSPWREGRDTQYF. The CDR3, as DNA: TGTGCCAGCAGTCCGTGGCGGGAGGGGAGGGATACGCAGTATTTT.

Regarding this clone: Other DNA sequences within the sample encode an identical CDR3. V usage is TRBV18 and J usage is TRBJ1-1; no definite D call. From germline, CDR1 is KGHSH and CDR2 LQKENI. CDR3 size: 12 residues. V was shortened by 3 bases and J by 5 bases, with 7 bases between the two germline ends. In nucleotides, the CDR3 is TGTGCCAGCTCACCCCGGGAGACTGAAGCTTTCTTT. It yields the protein CASSPRETEAFF.

The chain is built from TRBV11-2 and TRBJ1-5; no clear D. This CDR3 region has 14 residues. V lost 0 bases and J lost 3, with 6 bases in between. Germline V gene data show CDR1 as SGHAT and CDR2 as FQNNGV. The CDR3 spells CASSLDISNQPQHF. In DNA, the CDR3 is TGTGCCAGCAGCTTAGATATTTCCAATCAGCCCCAGCATTTT.

The V and J genes are TRBV24-1 and TRBJ1-2, with TRBD1 matching 7 bases. After removal of 4 bases from V and 4 bases from J, the junction contained 5 bases not matched to a gene. The V gene's germline CDR1 is KGHDR and CDR2 SFDVKD. CDR3 length: 14 residues. CDR3 protein: CATSDSDRAYGYTF. The CDR3 DNA is TGTGCCACCAGTGACTCCGACAGGGCCTATGGCTACACCTTC.

The V and J genes are TRBV19 and TRBJ1-5; 10 bases are shared with TRBD1. The length of the CDR3 is 14 residues. The V and J ends lost 2 bases and 6 bases, in that order; junction bases with no gene match: 1. Germline V gene sequence: CDR1 LNHDA, CDR2 SQIVND (reference sequence). The CDR3 DNA reads as TGTGCCAGTAGTATATGGACAGGGGGTCAGCCCCAGCATTTT. It is translated as CASSIWTGGQPQHF.

The rearrangement links TRBV7-9 to TRBJ2-2, with TRBD1 as a possible D gene (6 bases). The ends were cut back, 3 bases at V and 2 bases at J, with 13 bases in the middle. CDR1 is SEHNR and CDR2 is FQNEAQ in the germline V gene (reference sequence). This CDR3 comprises 16 residues. The CDR3 loop reads CASSFLGQRNTGELFF. For the CDR3, the DNA is TGTGCCAGCAGCTTTTTGGGACAAAGAAACACCGGGGAGCTGTTTTTT.

This chain connects TRBV25-1 to TRBJ2-3; D gene ambiguous. This CDR3 has 15 amino acids. Germline loops: CDR1 MGHDK, CDR2 SYGVNS. V lost 3 bases, J lost 3 bases, and 13 bases lay in between. The CDR3: CASSDLRVGTDTQYF. The CDR3 DNA reads as TGTGCCAGCAGTGACCTCCGGGTCGGGACAGATACGCAGTATTTT.

This clone was counted a single time. This chain connects TRBV9 to TRBJ2-7, with 7 bases that match TRBD1. Per germline, CDR1 SGDLS and CDR2 YYNGEE. V gave up 4 bases and J gave up 3 bases; unmatched junction bases: 7. This CDR3 spans 14 amino acids. In DNA form, the CDR3 reads TGTGCCAGCAGCCCCTCGGACAGGTTCTACGAGCAGTACTTC. Its protein is CASSPSDRFYEQYF.

The J gene is TRBJ1-6, the V gene TRBV19, with 9 bases lining up with TRBD1. CDR1 is LNHDA and CDR2 is SQIVND in the germline V gene (reference sequence). After removal of 9 bases from V and 10 bases from J, the junction contained 7 bases not matched to a gene. The CDR3 sequence is 13 residues long. The CDR3 sequence: CASRDRVVSPLHF. In nucleotides, the CDR3 is TGTGCCAGCAGGGACAGGGTAGTCTCACCCCTCCACTTT.

This chain links TRBV5-1 with TRBJ2-3, with TRBD2 matching 12 bases. J lost 5 bases, V lost 4 bases, and 11 bases had no gene match. There are 17 residues in the CDR3. Germline V lookup: CDR1 SGHRS, CDR2 YFSETQ. CDR3 amino acids: CASSGTLAGGPVDTQYF. CDR3 DNA: TGCGCCAGCAGCGGGACTCTAGCGGGAGGGCCGGTAGATACGCAGTATTTT.